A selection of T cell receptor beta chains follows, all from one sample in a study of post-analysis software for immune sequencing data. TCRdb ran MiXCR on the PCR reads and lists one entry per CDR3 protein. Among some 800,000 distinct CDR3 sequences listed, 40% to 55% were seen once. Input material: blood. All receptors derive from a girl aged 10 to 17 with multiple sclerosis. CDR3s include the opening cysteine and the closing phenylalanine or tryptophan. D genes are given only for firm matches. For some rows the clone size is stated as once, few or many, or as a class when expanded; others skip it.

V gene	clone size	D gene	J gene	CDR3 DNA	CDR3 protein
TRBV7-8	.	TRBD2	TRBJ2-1	TGTGCCAGCAGCCCCAAAACCGGACTAGCGGGAGGCGAGCAGTTCTTC	CASSPKTGLAGGEQFF
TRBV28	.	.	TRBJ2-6	TGTGCCAGCAGTAGGGGTTTCGGGGCCAACGTCCTGACTTTC	CASSRGFGANVLTF
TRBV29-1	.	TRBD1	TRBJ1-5	TGCAGCGTTGGGGGAGGGCAGGGGGCTGAGCAGCCCCAGCATTTT	CSVGGGQGAEQPQHF
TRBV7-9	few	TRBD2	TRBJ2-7	TGTGCCAGCAGTTACGAACGGGAGGCCCCCTACGAGCAGTACTTC	CASSYEREAPYEQYF
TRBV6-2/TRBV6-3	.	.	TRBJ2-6	TGTGCCAGCAGTTACAAGAGACAGGCCTACCACCCCAAGTCTGGGGCCAACGTCCTGACTTTC	CASSYKRQAYHPKSGANVLTF
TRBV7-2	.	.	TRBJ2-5	TGTGCCAGCAGCTTACAGGGTAGGACCCAAGAGACCCAGTACTTC	CASSLQGRTQETQYF
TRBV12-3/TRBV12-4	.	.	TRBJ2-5	TGTGCCAGCAGTTTATGGGGGGCGAACAATGAGCAGTACTTC	CASSLWGANNEQYF
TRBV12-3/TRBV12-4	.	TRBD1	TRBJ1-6	TGTGCCAGCAGCCCCGGGACAGCGAGGTCACCCCTCCACTTT	CASSPGTARSPLHF
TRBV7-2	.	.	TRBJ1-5	TGTGCCAGCAGCTTAGCGTGGGAACCCTATAGCAATCAGCCCCAGCATTTT	CASSLAWEPYSNQPQHF
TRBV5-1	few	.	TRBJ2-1	TGCGCCAGTAAACCGACTAGCTACAATGAGCAGTTCTTC	CASKPTSYNEQFF
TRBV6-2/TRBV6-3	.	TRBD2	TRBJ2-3	TGTGCCAGCAGCCCGGTGAGGAAGACTAGCGGGAGCACAGATACGCAGTATTTT	CASSPVRKTSGSTDTQYF
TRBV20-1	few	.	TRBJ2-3	TGCAGTGCTAGGATGGGCGGAATGGATACGCAGTATTTT	CSARMGGMDTQYF
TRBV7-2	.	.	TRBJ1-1	TGTGCCAGCAGCTTAGCGTTTTGGGACTCCAACACTGAAGCTTTCTTT	CASSLAFWDSNTEAFF
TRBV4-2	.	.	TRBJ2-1	TGTGCCAGCAGCCAAGGGAGGGGCATGGGTGAGCAGTTCTTC	CASSQGRGMGEQFF
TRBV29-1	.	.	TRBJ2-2	TGCAGCGTTGAGTGGATAGCCGGGGAGCTGTTTTTT	CSVEWIAGELFF
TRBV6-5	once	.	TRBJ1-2	TGTGCCAGCAGGGTGACAGGTCTCGGTCATGGCTACACCTTC	CASRVTGLGHGYTF
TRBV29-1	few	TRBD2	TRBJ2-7	TGCAGCGTTGAGGACGGAAGTGAGCGGGGGCCATACGAGCAGTACTTC	CSVEDGSERGPYEQYF
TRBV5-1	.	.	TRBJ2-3	TGCGCCAGCAGCTCAGTTCAGGGGAACACAGATGCGCAGTATTTT	CASSSVQGNTDAQYF
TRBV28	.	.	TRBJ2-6	TGTGCCAGCCAAAATACAGGCTCTGGGGCCAACGTCCTGACTTTC	CASQNTGSGANVLTF
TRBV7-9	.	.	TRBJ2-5	TGTGCCAGCAGCCACCCTGAGGCGCTCGAGACCCAGTACTTC	CASSHPEALETQYF
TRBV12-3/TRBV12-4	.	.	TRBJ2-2	TGTGCCAGCACCAGCCGGGCTCGGGGGAACACCGGGGAGCTGTTTTTT	CASTSRARGNTGELFF
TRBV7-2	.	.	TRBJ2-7	TGTGCCAGCAGCCGAAGGGACTACGAGCAGTACTTC	CASSRRDYEQYF
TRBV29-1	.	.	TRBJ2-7	TGCAGCGGCGCTCGGGACACCCTCGAGCAGTACTTC	CSGARDTLEQYF
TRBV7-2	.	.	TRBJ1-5	TGTGCCAGCTCAGGGAGTAATGGACAGCCCCAGCATTTT	CASSGSNGQPQHF
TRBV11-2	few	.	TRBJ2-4	TGTGCCAACAGCACCGCGGTAGCCAAAAACATTCAGTACTTC	CANSTAVAKNIQYF
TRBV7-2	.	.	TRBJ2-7	TGTGCCAGCAGCTCCTCGGGCCCGGGGTACGAGCAGTACTTC	CASSSSGPGYEQYF
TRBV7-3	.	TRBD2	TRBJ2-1	TGTGCCAGCAGCCTAGGGACTAGCGGGATGCTTAACAATGAGCAGTTCTTC	CASSLGTSGMLNNEQFF
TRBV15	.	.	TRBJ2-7	TGTGCCACCAGCAGACAGACAGGCTACGAGCGGTACTTC	CATSRQTGYERYF
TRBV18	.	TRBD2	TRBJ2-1	TGTGCCAGCTCACCACCCCGACTAGCGGGAATGAATGAGCAGTTCTTC	CASSPPRLAGMNEQFF
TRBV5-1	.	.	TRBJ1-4	TGCGCCAGCAGCCTGGGGGTCGGGGACCCTAATGAAAAACTGTTTTTT	CASSLGVGDPNEKLFF
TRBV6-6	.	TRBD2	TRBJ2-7	TGTGCCAGCAGTTACGGGACTAGCGGAATTTACGAGCAGTACTTC	CASSYGTSGIYEQYF
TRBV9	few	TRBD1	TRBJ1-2	TGTGCCAGCAGCGCAGGGGGGCAAGTTAACTATGGCTACACCTTC	CASSAGGQVNYGYTF
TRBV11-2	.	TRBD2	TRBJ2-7	TGTGCCAGCAGCATCCGGACTAGCTTGCCTTACGAGCAGTACTTC	CASSIRTSLPYEQYF
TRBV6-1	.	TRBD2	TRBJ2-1	TGTGCCAGCAGCGACCCGGGACTAGTTTCGCCCGAGCAGTTCTTC	CASSDPGLVSPEQFF
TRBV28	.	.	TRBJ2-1	TGTGCCAGCTGGTCGCAGGGGCATGAGCAGTTCTTC	CASWSQGHEQFF
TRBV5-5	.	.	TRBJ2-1	TGTGCCAGCAGCTTGGCTCGGAGATCGGGGTACAATGAGCAGTTCTTC	CASSLARRSGYNEQFF
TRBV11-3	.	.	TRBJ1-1	TGTGCCAGCAGCTTTAAGGCAGACACTGAAGCTTTCTTT	CASSFKADTEAFF
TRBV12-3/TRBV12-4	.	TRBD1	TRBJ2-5	TGTGCCAGCAGTTCGCCGGGACAGGGACAAGAGACCCAGTACTTC	CASSSPGQGQETQYF
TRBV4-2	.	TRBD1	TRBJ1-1	TGTGCCAGCAGCCAAGAAGGGACAGGGGTCACTGAAGCTTTCTTT	CASSQEGTGVTEAFF
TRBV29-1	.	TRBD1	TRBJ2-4	TGCAGTGTACGGGACAGGGCGAACATTCAGTACTTC	CSVRDRANIQYF
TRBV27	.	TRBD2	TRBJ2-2	TGTGCCAGCAGTTTGCGACTGGCGGGAGGCACCTCCCCCGGGGAGCTGTTTTTT	CASSLRLAGGTSPGELFF
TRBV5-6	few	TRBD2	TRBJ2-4	TGTGCCAGCAGCTTGGTAGCGGGGGGCCGTTTCCTAGCCAAAAACATTCAGTACTTC	CASSLVAGGRFLAKNIQYF
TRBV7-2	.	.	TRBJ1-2	TGTGCCAGCAGCTCGTCAGGACCTGTCTATGGCTACACCTTC	CASSSSGPVYGYTF
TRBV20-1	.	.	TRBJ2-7	TGCAGTGCTAGCCTACGGGCAGGCCTCACCTACGAGCAGTACTTC	CSASLRAGLTYEQYF
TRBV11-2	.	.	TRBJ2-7	TGTGCCAGCAGCCCCCCCCATAGCTACGAGCAGTACTTC	CASSPPHSYEQYF
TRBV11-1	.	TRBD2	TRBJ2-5	TGTGCCAGCAGCTTCGGGAGGCGCGGTATCCGAGAGACCCAGTACTTC	CASSFGRRGIRETQYF
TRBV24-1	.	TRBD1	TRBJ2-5	TGTGCCACCAGTGACCCCGACAGGGGACAAGAGACCCAGTACTTC	CATSDPDRGQETQYF
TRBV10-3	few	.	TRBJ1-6	TGTGCCATCGGGGGCAGCGATAATTCACCCCTCCACTTT	CAIGGSDNSPLHF
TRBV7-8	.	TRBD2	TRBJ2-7	TGTGCCAGCAGCACCACCGGGACTAGCGGGATCTACGAGCAGTACTTC	CASSTTGTSGIYEQYF
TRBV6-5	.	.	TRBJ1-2	TGTGCCAGCAGTTACTCAGGGGGGACGTTTAACTATGGCTACACCTTC	CASSYSGGTFNYGYTF
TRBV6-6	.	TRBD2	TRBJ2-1	TGTGCCAGCACCCTTAGCGGGAGGGCCTTCTCCTACAATGAGCAGTTCTTC	CASTLSGRAFSYNEQFF
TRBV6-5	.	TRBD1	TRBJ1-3	TGTGCCAGCAGTTACTCGAAGCCCACAGGGGGCATGGGAAACACCATATATTTT	CASSYSKPTGGMGNTIYF
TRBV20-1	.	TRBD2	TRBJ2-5	TGCAGTGCTAGATTTCGCCCTAGCGGGGAAGAGGCCCAGTACTTC	CSARFRPSGEEAQYF
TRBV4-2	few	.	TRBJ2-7	TGTGCCAGCAGCCCCCCGGCTACCTACGAGCAGTACTTC	CASSPPATYEQYF
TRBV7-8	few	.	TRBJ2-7	TGTGCCAGCAGCTTAAGGGCGGCAGGTTTAACGTCTTGGTCCTACGAGCAGTACTTC	CASSLRAAGLTSWSYEQYF
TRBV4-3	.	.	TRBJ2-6	TGCGCCAGCAGCCACCGGGACCCTATGAGGGACTCTGGGGCCAACGTCCCGACTTTC	CASSHRDPMRDSGANVPTF
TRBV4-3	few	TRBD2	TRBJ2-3	TGCGCCAGCAGCCGGCAGGGAGGGGCCACAGATACGCAGTATTTT	CASSRQGGATDTQYF
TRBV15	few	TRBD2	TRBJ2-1	TGTGCCACCAGCAGAGAAGATACTAGCGGCTACAATGAGCAGTTCTTC	CATSREDTSGYNEQFF
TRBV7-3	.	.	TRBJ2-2	TGTGCCAGCAGCTTTTTTTCCGGGAGGAACACCGGGGAGCTGTTTTTT	CASSFFSGRNTGELFF
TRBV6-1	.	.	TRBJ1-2	TGTGCCAGCAGTGAAGATGGGGGGCTAAAGACAACCTATGACTACACCTTC	CASSEDGGLKTTYDYTF